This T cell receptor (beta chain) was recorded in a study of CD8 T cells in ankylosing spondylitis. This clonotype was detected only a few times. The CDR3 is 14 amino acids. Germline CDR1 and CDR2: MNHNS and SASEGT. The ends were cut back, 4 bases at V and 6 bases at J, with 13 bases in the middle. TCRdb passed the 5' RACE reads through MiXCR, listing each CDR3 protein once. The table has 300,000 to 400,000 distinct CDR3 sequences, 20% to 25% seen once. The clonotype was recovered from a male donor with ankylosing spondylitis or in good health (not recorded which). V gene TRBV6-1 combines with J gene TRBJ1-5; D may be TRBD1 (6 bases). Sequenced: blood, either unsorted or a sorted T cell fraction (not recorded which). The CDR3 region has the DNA TGTGCCAGCAGTGCCGGACAGCCCCCTCAGCCCCAGCATTTT. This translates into CASSAGQPPQPQHF.